The rows below give T cell receptor beta chains drawn from one sample of a study of blood T cells in healthy people across ages. TCRdb re-called the 5' RACE reads with MiXCR, one entry per CDR3 protein. The sample consists of over 1,500,000 distinct CDR3 sequences, about 50% of them appearing once. Material for sequencing was blood. Receptors originate from a woman in her 40s in good health. The CDR3 runs from the conserved cysteine through the conserved F or W. A D gene is named only where the DNA matches it firmly. Size values are once, few and many counts, or a class for expanded clones, and some rows have none.

size	J	D	V	length	DNA	CDR3
once	TRBJ1-1	NA	TRBV12-3/TRBV12-4	15	TGTGCCAGCAGGAGTCGGGCCCCCCTGTCCACTGAAGCTTTCTTT	CASRSRAPLSTEAFF
NA	TRBJ1-6	TRBD1	TRBV6-5	15	TGTGCCAGCGGACCATCCGGGACAGGGTATCCACCCCTCCACTTT	CASGPSGTGYPPLHF
NA	TRBJ2-7	NA	TRBV11-3	14	TGTGTCAGCAGTAGGACAGAGAGCTCCTACGAGCAGTACTTC	CVSSRTESSYEQYF
few	TRBJ2-7	NA	TRBV28	16	TGTGCCAGCACCCCCTCGCTTGGGGTCGGCTCCTACGAGCAGTACTTC	CASTPSLGVGSYEQYF
few	TRBJ1-5	TRBD1	TRBV4-2	16	TGTGCCAGCAGCTCCAGGACAGGAGAGTCCAATCAGCCCCAGCATTTT	CASSSRTGESNQPQHF
once	TRBJ1-1	NA	TRBV6-2/TRBV6-3	17	TGTGCCAGCAGCCCACCTCCCAGACGGACAGCCAACACTGAAGCTTTCTTT	CASSPPPRRTANTEAFF
NA	TRBJ1-2	NA	TRBV16	15	TGTGCCAGCAGCCTGAACCTTCAAACAGGGTTTGGCTACACCTTC	CASSLNLQTGFGYTF
NA	TRBJ1-4	NA	TRBV11-2	14	TGTGCCAGCAGCTCGACTTTGCGTTATGAAAAACTGTTTTTT	CASSSTLRYEKLFF
NA	TRBJ2-1	NA	TRBV27	15	TGTGCCAGCAGTTTATGGGCAGCATCCATCAATGAGCAGTTCTTC	CASSLWAASINEQFF
NA	TRBJ1-6	TRBD1	TRBV28	15	TGTGCCAGCAGTTTTTTCGACAGGGACAATTCACCCCTCCACTTT	CASSFFDRDNSPLHF
NA	TRBJ2-4	NA	TRBV5-6	13	TGTGCCAGCAGCCTGGTTGGCCAAAACATTCAGTACTTC	CASSLVGQNIQYF
NA	TRBJ1-2	NA	TRBV12-3/TRBV12-4	15	TGTGCCAGCAGCGCAAGGGGGGGATCTGGCTATGGCTACACCTTC	CASSARGGSGYGYTF
NA	TRBJ1-4	NA	TRBV18	16	TGTGCCAGCTCACCGGACCCCGCAGGGATGACTGAAAAACTGTTTTTT	CASSPDPAGMTEKLFF
few	TRBJ2-7	NA	TRBV29-1	13	TGCAGCGTTGGAAGGGAAGGAAGCTACGAGCAGTACTTC	CSVGREGSYEQYF
few	TRBJ1-5	NA	TRBV4-1	17	TGCGCCAGCAGAATCGTCTCCCCCTGGAGGAGCAATCAGCCCCAGCATTTT	CASRIVSPWRSNQPQHF
NA	TRBJ2-3	TRBD1	TRBV7-9	17	TGTGCCAGCAGCTTATCCAAAGGACAGGGGGCCCGAGATACGCAGTATTTT	CASSLSKGQGARDTQYF
NA	TRBJ2-7	NA	TRBV5-1	20	TGCGCCAGCAGCTTGGCCGGCGAAGAGCACTTTACGTTTATATGGTACGAGCAGTACTTC	CASSLAGEEHFTFIWYEQYF
NA	TRBJ2-1	NA	TRBV5-1	15	TGCGCCAGCAGCATGGCGGGCTCGTTGGCCAATGAGCAGTTCTTC	CASSMAGSLANEQFF
NA	TRBJ2-3	TRBD2	TRBV20-1	14	TGCAGTGCCTTTAGCGGGCAGAGCACAGATACGCAGTATTTT	CSAFSGQSTDTQYF
NA	TRBJ2-7	TRBD1	TRBV2	15	TGTGCCAGCAGGCGAGGGACAGGGGGCAGCTACGAGCAGTACTTC	CASRRGTGGSYEQYF
few	TRBJ2-3	NA	TRBV29-1	13	TGCAGCGTTGTGGGGGTTGCGGGAGATACGCAGTATTTT	CSVVGVAGDTQYF
NA	TRBJ2-6	TRBD1	TRBV12-3/TRBV12-4	18	TGTGCCAGCACCCCATTACAGGGGGCTCCCTCTGGGGCCAACGTCCTGACTTTC	CASTPLQGAPSGANVLTF
few	TRBJ2-7	TRBD1	TRBV7-8	14	TGTGCCAGCGGAGTGGACAGGGTGGCACGCGAGCAGTACTTC	CASGVDRVAREQYF
NA	TRBJ1-4	NA	TRBV6-5	16	TGTGCCAGCAGTTGGAGGCCGATGGGACCCAATGAAAAACTGTTTTTT	CASSWRPMGPNEKLFF
few	TRBJ2-7	NA	TRBV5-1	15	TGCGCCAGCAGCTTGTTTGACCCTTCAACCTACGAGCAGTACTTC	CASSLFDPSTYEQYF
NA	TRBJ2-7	NA	TRBV9	15	TGTGCCAGCAGCCTCGCAGGGGACTATTCCTACGAGCAGTACTTC	CASSLAGDYSYEQYF
NA	TRBJ2-5	TRBD1	TRBV9	16	TGTGCCAGCAGCGTACCCGGGACAGGGGGCGAGGAGACCCAGTACTTC	CASSVPGTGGEETQYF
once	TRBJ2-1	TRBD2	TRBV9	15	TGTGCCAGCAGCGTAGGGGTCGGGGGGGCCCATGAGCAGTTCTTC	CASSVGVGGAHEQFF
NA	TRBJ1-4	NA	TRBV7-2	16	TGTGCCAGCAACTCGCCCTCCAGTAGGTCTAATGAAAAACTGTTTTTT	CASNSPSSRSNEKLFF
NA	TRBJ2-5	NA	TRBV7-9	14	TGTGCCAGCAGCTTAGAGACGGCTCCCCGGACCCAGTACTTC	CASSLETAPRTQYF
few	TRBJ2-6	NA	TRBV5-1	16	TGCGCCAGCAGCTTGCCAGGGTCCCCAGGGACCAACGTCCTGACTTTC	CASSLPGSPGTNVLTF
few	TRBJ1-5	TRBD1	TRBV13	15	TGTGCCAGCAGCCAAGGACAGGGTGGAGGACAGCCCCAGCATTTT	CASSQGQGGGQPQHF
NA	TRBJ2-5	TRBD2	TRBV27	15	TGTGCCAGCAGTTTCGGTCGGGGGGATGTGGAGACCCAGTACTTC	CASSFGRGDVETQYF
once	TRBJ2-7	TRBD2	TRBV27	15	TGTGCCAGCAGTTCGAACGGGGGGACGACCTACGAGCAGTACTTC	CASSSNGGTTYEQYF
NA	TRBJ2-3	TRBD2	TRBV4-1	17	TGCGCCAGCAGCCAAGAATTCGGAACGGGGGGACCGGATACGCAGTATTTT	CASSQEFGTGGPDTQYF